The text below deals with one T cell receptor beta chain. What it binds is unknown. After isolation, RNA underwent reverse transcription to generate cDNA as the sequencing template. Produced via immunoSEQ multiplex PCR; TCRdb's table is partial and in-frame only. This sample carries 150,000 to 200,000 clones, about three fifths of them seen once, and the ten largest clones take approximately 0.9%. The data derive from a study of CD8+ T cells in alopecia areata. Whole-study context: Scoring of treated patients' severity used the percentage of affected scalp area. Study observations and caveats: Amid tofacitinib therapy, many expanded lesional clones stayed present in scalp and blood. There was only one nonresponder, so it was unclear how baseline CD8+ expansion relates to response. More clonal than normal scalp was lesional scalp, particularly alopecia totalis/universalis.

Treatment in this sample: oral pan-JAK inhibitor, 5-10 mg twice daily. The trim removed 5 bases at V and 0 bases at J, leaving 6 bases unmatched. The germline V gene encodes CDR1 SGHVS and CDR2 FNYEAQ. The CDR3 contains 15 residues. The receptor comes from a human donor with alopecia areata. Sequences were derived from CD4+ T cells sorted from blood, sampled at week 4, from a patient treated with tofacitinib. This chain connects TRBV7-6 to TRBJ1-1, with 7 nucleotides matching TRBD1. CDR3 sequence: CASSLLTGMNTEAFF. The CDR3 nucleotides read TGTGCCAGCAGCCTCCTGACAGGGATGAACACTGAAGCTTTCTTT.